Presented here are 29 T cell receptor beta chains from one specimen sequenced in a study of shared clonotypes between healthy human individuals. Method: immunoSEQ multiplex PCR; TCRdb's copy keeps in-frame clones and lacks some. The sample lists roughly 2.2 million clones, around 92% occurring once. Sequenced sample: naive CD4+ T cells from PBMCs. The subset is: CD45RA+ positively selected. The source of these receptors is a man between 18 and 29 years old in good health. Some clones in this sample may be carry-over from other donors' samples.

The rearrangement joins TRBV5-1 to TRBJ2-5, with 13 bases that match TRBD2. The CDR3 loop spans 20 amino acids. The germline CDR1 and CDR2 sequences are SGHRS and YFSETQ. J was trimmed by 5 bases and V by 0 bases; bases with no gene match: 16. CDR3 protein: CASSLVGPLAGGPGYETQYF. The CDR3 DNA sequence: TGCGCCAGCAGCTTGGTGGGTCCACTAGCGGGAGGGCCGGGGTATGAGACCCAGTACTTC.

The gene calls are TRBV25-1 and TRBJ2-5, with TRBD2 matching 7 bases. CDR1 is MGHDK, CDR2 SYGVNS, per germline. The V and J ends lost 8 bases and 5 bases, in that order; junction bases with no gene match: 5. The CDR3 is 12 residues long. DNA for the CDR3: TGTGCCAGCGCCCGACTAGCCGAGACCCAGTACTTC. It specifies CASARLAETQYF.

This chain connects TRBV28 to TRBJ2-7; a weak D match, TRBD1 (5 bases). Germline V CDR1 and CDR2: MDHEN, SYDVKM. This CDR3 is built from 13 residues. Trimming shortened V by 6 bases and J by 5 bases, and 14 bases separated the two germline ends. The CDR3 loop is CASRATGVDEQYF. For the CDR3, the DNA is TGTGCCAGCAGGGCCACAGGTGTGGACGAGCAGTACTTC. The entire variable domain, with the rest obtained from reference TRBV28 and TRBJ2-7, is as follows: DVKVTQSSRYLVKRTGEKVFLECVQDMDHENMFWYRQDPGLGLRLIYFSYDVKMKEKGDIPEGYSVSREKKERFSLILESASTNQTSMYLCASRATGVDEQYFGPGTRLTVT.

The chain carries TRBV19 and TRBJ1-4; 7 bases are a match to TRBD1. There are 17 residues in the CDR3. Germline lookup yields CDR1 LNHDA and CDR2 SQIVND (reference sequence). V dropped 0 bases and J dropped 5; count of bases not matched to a gene: 9. The chain's CDR3 is CASSIDLQGRKNEKLFF. The CDR3 DNA reads as TGTGCCAGTAGTATAGATTTACAGGGGCGAAAGAATGAAAAACTGTTTTTT.

The CDR3 is CASSALVGRLQSTEAFF. In DNA form, the CDR3 reads TGTGCCAGCAGTGCGCTAGTCGGACGCCTTCAGTCCACTGAAGCTTTCTTT. The chain uses TRBV25-1 and TRBJ1-1; D is unclear. Trimming removed 4 bases at V and 4 bases at J, with 22 bases between. This CDR3 comprises 17 residues. CDR1 and CDR2 (germline): MGHDK, SYGVNS. Together with reference TRBV25-1 and TRBJ1-1, the CDR3 gives the full variable domain: EADIYQTPRYLVIGTGKKITLECSQTMGHDKMYWYQQDPGMELHLIHYSYGVNSTEKGDLSSESTVSRIRTEHFPLTLESARPSHTSQYLCASSALVGRLQSTEAFFGQGTRLTVV.

The chain is built from TRBV29-1 and TRBJ2-1, with TRBD1 matching 7 bases. Trimming removed 6 bases from V and 0 bases from J; junction bases left unmatched: 5. There are 14 residues in the CDR3. The germline gives CDR1 SQVTM, CDR2 ANQGSEA. CDR3 DNA sequence: TGCAGCGTCGACAGGGTTAACTCCTACAATGAGCAGTTCTTC. Translated: CSVDRVNSYNEQFF.

This clone showed up just once. The V call is TRBV18, the J call TRBJ1-1; TRBD1 agrees at 8 bases. V trimming: 0 bases; J trimming: 4 bases; junction bases outside the gene matches: 7. CDR3 length equals 16 residues. Germline V gene data show CDR1 as KGHSH and CDR2 as LQKENI. The DNA of the CDR3 is TGTGCCAGCTCACCACCCAACCAGGGGGCGGGCACTGAAGCTTTCTTT. The encoded protein is CASSPPNQGAGTEAFF.

V gene TRBV6-5 combines with J gene TRBJ1-5; unclear D gene. Germline V gene sequence: CDR1 MNHEY, CDR2 SVGAGI. With 1 base removed from V and 4 bases from J, the gap between germline ends came to 8 bases. CDR3 size: 14 residues. CDR3 region: CASSYLIRNQPQHF. The CDR3 DNA is TGTGCCAGCAGTTACTTGATAAGGAATCAGCCCCAGCATTTT.

This chain joins TRBV5-1 and TRBJ2-7, with TRBD1 matching over 7 bases. Unmatched junction bases numbered 4, after V lost 0 bases and J lost 1 base. This CDR3 is 15 amino acids long. CDR1 SGHRS and CDR2 YFSETQ come from the germline V gene. CDR3 coding DNA: TGCGCCAGCAGCTTGGCCTCGGGACAGTCCTACGAGCAGTACTTC. It codes for CASSLASGQSYEQYF.

CDR3 amino acids: CASSLKRGRAADTQYF. The CDR3 DNA reads TGTGCCAGCAGCTTGAAGCGCGGGAGGGCCGCAGATACGCAGTATTTT. The chain is built from TRBV5-4 and TRBJ2-3; 9 nucleotides line up with TRBD2. The junction had 7 bases not matched to a gene; V was cut back by 1 base and J by 4 bases. The germline V gene encodes CDR1 SGHNT and CDR2 YYREEE (reference sequence). This CDR3 has 16 residues.

The chain couples TRBV6-1 to TRBJ1-1; TRBD1 is a possible D gene (5 bases). The length of the CDR3 is 14 residues. Per germline, CDR1 MNHNS and CDR2 SASEGT. Trimming pared 2 bases from V and 4 bases from J, leaving 11 bases between. CDR3 region: CASSEQGPGTEAFF. For the CDR3, the DNA is TGTGCCAGCAGTGAACAGGGTCCGGGCACTGAAGCTTTCTTT.

The chain uses TRBV5-1 and TRBJ2-7; 10 nucleotides agree with TRBD2. Germline V gives CDR1 SGHRS, CDR2 YFSETQ. This CDR3 region has 16 residues. J lost 4 bases, V lost 4 bases, and 11 bases had no gene match. The CDR3 sequence is CASSRGASGSQYEQYF. CDR3 DNA sequence: TGCGCCAGCAGCCGGGGGGCTAGCGGGAGTCAGTACGAGCAGTACTTC.

V and J are TRBV5-1 and TRBJ1-2, with 8 nucleotides matching TRBD1. Germline CDR1 and CDR2: SGHRS and YFSETQ. The CDR3 has 13 amino acids. Trimming removed 3 bases from V and 8 bases from J; junction bases left unmatched: 6. This CDR3 is CASSWTGPGGYTF. CDR3 DNA: TGCGCCAGCAGCTGGACAGGGCCGGGCGGCTACACCTTC.

In DNA, the CDR3 is TGTGCCAGCAGTTACTCGGCAGCAACTAATGAAAAACTGTTTTTT. Translation gives CASSYSAATNEKLFF. The chain employs TRBV6-5 and TRBJ1-4; D call uncertain. Germline V CDR1 and CDR2: MNHEY, SVGAGI. This CDR3 is 15 amino acids long. V was shortened by 0 bases and J by 0 bases, with 5 bases between the two germline ends.

This clone was found once. This chain joins TRBV18 and TRBJ1-3; D remains unclear. V was clipped by 6 bases and J by 4 bases, with 19 bases between them. From germline, CDR1 is KGHSH and CDR2 LQKENI. The CDR3 sequence is 16 residues long. The CDR3 loop reads CASSQQRGSSGNTIYF. For the CDR3, the DNA is TGTGCCAGCTCCCAGCAGCGTGGCTCTTCGGGAAACACCATATATTTT.

CDR3 nucleotides: TGTGCCAGCAGAAGTCCCAGCGGGAGGAACATTCAGTACTTC. Protein: CASRSPSGRNIQYF. This chain uses TRBV27 with TRBJ2-4, with 9 positions matching TRBD2. CDR1 MNHEY and CDR2 SMNVEV come from the germline V gene (reference sequence). The V and J ends lost 6 bases and 7 bases, in that order; junction bases with no gene match: 7. This CDR3 spans 14 amino acids.

The chain has TRBV28 and TRBJ2-7; 12 nucleotides line up with TRBD1. The CDR3 is 16 residues long. CDR1 is MDHEN, CDR2 SYDVKM, per germline. The ends lost 8 bases at V and 5 bases at J; junction bases unmatched: 13. The CDR3 nucleotides are TGTGCCAGCGGTTACGCGCCGGGGACAGGGGGCGACGAGCAGTACTTC. Translating gives CASGYAPGTGGDEQYF.

The chain joins TRBV12-5 to TRBJ1-1, with 7 bases fitting TRBD1. The CDR3 consists of 13 residues. Looked up from germline, CDR1 is LGHNT and CDR2 is FRNRAP. The ends lost 7 bases at V and 4 bases at J; junction bases unmatched: 6. CDR3 coding DNA: TGTGCTAGTGTTGTCCAGGGGGGCACTGAAGCTTTCTTT. Amino acids: CASVVQGGTEAFF.

V and J are TRBV28 and TRBJ2-1; 9 bases are shared with TRBD2. The CDR3 has 17 amino acids. CDR1 and CDR2 from the germline V gene are MDHEN and SYDVKM. With V trimmed by 6 bases and J by 7 bases, 16 bases remained unmatched. In nucleotides, the CDR3 is TGTGCCAGCAGGACCTTAGCGGGGGCGGGGAGCCTTAATGAGCAGTTCTTC. It specifies CASRTLAGAGSLNEQFF.

V gene TRBV7-9 combines with J gene TRBJ2-1; D perhaps matches TRBD1 (6 bases). Trimming removed 2 bases from V and 8 bases from J, with 16 bases in between. Germline values: CDR1 SEHNR, CDR2 FQNEAQ (reference sequence). CDR3 length: 15 amino acids. The CDR3 loop reads CASSLWSAGADEQFF. CDR3 sequence (DNA): TGTGCCAGCAGCTTATGGTCCGCAGGGGCAGATGAGCAGTTCTTC.

The genes are TRBV6-1 and TRBJ2-3; 9 bases are shared with TRBD1. The junction had 6 bases not matched to a gene; V was cut back by 2 bases and J by 3 bases. The CDR3 is 16 amino acids. From germline, CDR1 is MNHNS and CDR2 SASEGT. The CDR3 nucleotides read TGTGCCAGCAGTGAACTAGGGACAGGGAGTACAGATACGCAGTATTTT. Its protein product is CASSELGTGSTDTQYF.

This chain links TRBV5-4 with TRBJ2-7; TRBD1 matches at 7 bases. The CDR3 extends over 16 amino acids. Germline V gives CDR1 SGHNT, CDR2 YYREEE (reference sequence). Trimming at V came to 3 bases and at J to 3 bases, leaving 12 bases not matched to a gene. The CDR3 spells CASSSRPGTVDYEQYF. The CDR3 DNA follows: TGTGCCAGCAGCTCCCGACCCGGGACAGTCGACTACGAGCAGTACTTC.

The rearrangement uses TRBV5-1 and TRBJ2-2; 9 bases agree with TRBD1. V shed 5 bases and J 5 bases; nucleotides not matched to a gene: 7. Germline CDR1 is SGHRS and CDR2 is YFSETQ. This CDR3 has 15 residues. Written as DNA, the CDR3 is TGCGCCAGCAGTTTCCGGGACAGGGCGACCGGGGAGCTGTTTTTT. Encoded protein: CASSFRDRATGELFF.

The genes are TRBV11-2 and TRBJ2-1, with D possibly matching TRBD2 (6 bases). Between the trimmed V and J ends, which lost 5 bases and 10 bases, there was a span of 15 bases. The germline CDR1 and CDR2 sequences are SGHAT and FQNNGV. The CDR3 consists of 13 residues. The CDR3 region is CASSRSGLAEQFF. CDR3 nucleotides: TGTGCCAGCAGCAGATCGGGTCTAGCGGAGCAGTTCTTC.

This sequence joins TRBV10-3 and TRBJ2-3; possible D gene TRBD1, 6 bases. V lost 3 bases, J lost 2 bases, and 12 bases lay in between. Germline V gene data show CDR1 as ENHRY and CDR2 as SYGVKD. The CDR3 totals 15 residues. The CDR3 loop is CAISDRQVPTDTQYF. CDR3 in DNA: TGTGCCATCAGTGATCGACAGGTTCCCACAGATACGCAGTATTTT.

This clone appeared a single time. The chain uses TRBV5-6 and TRBJ2-2; 8 nucleotides line up with TRBD2. Per the germline V gene, CDR1 is SGHDT and CDR2 is YYEEEE. The J segment lost 1 base and the V segment lost 6 bases, leaving 5 bases of the junction unmatched. There are 15 residues in the CDR3. CDR3 nucleotide sequence: TGTGCCAGCACCGAAAGCGGGAGGAACACCGGGGAGCTGTTTTTT. It is translated as CASTESGRNTGELFF.

The V gene is TRBV27, the J gene TRBJ2-5, with 8 positions matching TRBD1. The CDR3 runs to 14 residues. V lost 5 bases and J lost 5; bases outside the gene matches: 7. Germline V gives CDR1 MNHEY, CDR2 SMNVEV (reference sequence). The CDR3 DNA reads TGTGCCAGCAGTCCCGGGACAGGATGGGAGACCCAGTACTTC. This encodes CASSPGTGWETQYF.

This clone has only a few counts. This chain links TRBV14 with TRBJ1-2; weak D call: TRBD1 (5 bases). V was pared by 5 bases and J by 4 bases, with 14 bases between. The CDR3 totals 14 residues. Germline CDR1 reads SGHDN; CDR2 reads FVKESK. In nucleotides, the CDR3 is TGTGCCAGCAGCGTAAGGCAGGGTGGCTATGGCTACACCTTC. Protein product: CASSVRQGGYGYTF. Filled out from reference TRBV14 and TRBJ1-2, the complete variable domain reads EAGVTQFPSHSVIEKGQTVTLRCDPISGHDNLYWYRRVMGKEIKFLLHFVKESKQDESGMPNNRFLAERTGGTYSTLKVQPAELEDSGVYFCASSVRQGGYGYTFGSGTRLTVV.

Concerning this clone itself: One end of the junction is discordant with germline, which a read error may explain. The chain combines TRBV6-5 with TRBJ2-7; the match to TRBD2 covers 9 bases. Germline-derived CDR1 and CDR2 are MNHEY and SVGAGI. The CDR3 loop spans 14 amino acids. CDR3 in amino acids: CATSSGRLAIGQYF. The CDR3 DNA reads TGTGCCACCAGTAGCGGGAGACTGGCTATCGGGCAGTACTTC.